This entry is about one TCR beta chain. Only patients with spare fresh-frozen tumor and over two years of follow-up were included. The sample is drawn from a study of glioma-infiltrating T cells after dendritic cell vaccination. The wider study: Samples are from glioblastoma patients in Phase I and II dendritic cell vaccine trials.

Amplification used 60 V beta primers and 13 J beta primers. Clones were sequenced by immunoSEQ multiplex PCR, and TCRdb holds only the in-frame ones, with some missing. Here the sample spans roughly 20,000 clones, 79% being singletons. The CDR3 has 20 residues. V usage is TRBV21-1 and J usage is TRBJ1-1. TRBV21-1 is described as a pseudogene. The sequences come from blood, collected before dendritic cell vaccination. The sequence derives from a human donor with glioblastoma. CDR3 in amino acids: CASFPDTVWDLWGVNTEAFF. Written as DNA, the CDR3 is TGTGCCAGCTTCCCTGATACCGTTTGGGACCTCTGGGGGGTGAACACTGAAGCTTTCTTT.